The 2 T cell receptor beta chains presented below share a single source sample, sequenced in a study of post-analysis software for immune sequencing data. Tagging with unique molecular identifiers was a feature of the TCR beta cDNA libraries. TCRdb re-derived calls from the PCR reads in MiXCR, one entry per CDR3 protein. The sample holds almost 700,000 distinct CDR3 sequences; more than 50% are singletons and the top ten take 11%. Which antigens these TCRs recognize remains unknown. Notes on the study in general: About five TRBV segments, including TRBV5-6, TRBV5-1 and TRBV20-1, were more frequent in patients than controls.

The sequenced material came from blood. The receptors were gathered from a girl aged 2 to 10 with multiple sclerosis.

V is TRBV29-1 and J is TRBJ2-1; a possible D gene is TRBD2 (6 bases). V was clipped by 8 bases and J by 5 bases, with 13 bases between them. CDR3 length: 12 residues. In germline, CDR1 is SQVTM, CDR2 ANQGSEA. CDR3 loop: CSLSGVNNEQFF. The CDR3 nucleotides are TGCAGCCTCTCGGGGGTTAACAATGAGCAGTTCTTC.

The chain has TRBV7-2 and TRBJ2-1; 9 bases line up with TRBD1. Germline V gene lookup returns CDR1 SGHTA and CDR2 FQGNSA. The CDR3 has 13 residues. V shed 6 bases and J 7 bases; nucleotides not matched to a gene: 4. The chain's CDR3 is CASRFGTGNEQFF. The CDR3 region has the DNA TGTGCCAGCAGATTCGGGACAGGGAATGAGCAGTTCTTC.